The entry that follows covers one T cell receptor (beta chain) sequence. Its specificity is not known. This sample stems from a study of cytomegalovirus exposure and HLA in healthy donors. Study outcomes and limitations: Cytomegalovirus-associated status was assigned to about 180 TCR beta chains.

Germline V gene lookup returns CDR1 SGHRS and CDR2 YFSETQ. Trimming cost V 1 base and J 6 bases, with 17 bases left between them. This CDR3 contains 15 residues. Sequenced by immunoSEQ multiplex PCR; TCRdb stores in-frame clones only, minus some. Here the sample spans over 120,000 clones, 85% to 90% being singletons. The source material was PBMCs. The sequence was collected from a woman in her 30s in good health and CMV-seropositive. The chain carries TRBV5-1 and TRBJ2-7; possible D gene TRBD2, 6 bases. The CDR3 here is CASSLSPEGGPEQYF. The CDR3 DNA sequence: TGCGCCAGCAGCTTGAGCCCGGAGGGAGGCCCCGAGCAGTACTTC.